Following are 22 T cell receptor beta chains from one sample sequenced in a study of blood T cells in healthy people across ages. A second about 7 to 12 cycle PCR used barcoded and J-beta primers. TCRdb redid the calling of the 5' RACE reads with MiXCR, one entry per CDR3 protein. The sample carries more than 1.4 million distinct CDR3 sequences, 42% recorded once. The sample taken for sequencing was blood. The receptor source for this set is a woman younger than 35 in good health.

A few counts support this clonotype. The gene calls are TRBV29-1 and TRBJ2-3; the D gene is possibly TRBD1 (6 bases). Germline V gives CDR1 SQVTM, CDR2 ANQGSEA. The V end was cut by 5 bases, the J end by 2 bases, with 11 bases between. CDR3 length equals 13 residues. Here the CDR3 reads CSVTGILTDTQYF. The DNA for the CDR3 is TGCAGCGTTACAGGGATCCTCACAGATACGCAGTATTTT.

The chain combines TRBV7-9 with TRBJ2-3, with TRBD1 matching 7 bases. The CDR3 totals 15 residues. Germline CDR1 and CDR2: SEHNR and FQNEAQ (reference sequence). V was pared by 5 bases and J by 2 bases, with 7 bases of the junction left unmatched. Here the CDR3 DNA reads TGTGCCAGCAGCCCCTGGACAGGTTTCACAGATACGCAGTATTTT. This gives the protein CASSPWTGFTDTQYF.

The rearrangement uses TRBV21-1 and TRBJ1-6; the listed D gene, TRBD1, was not tested against the DNA. TRBV21-1 is labeled a pseudogene. The CDR3 length is 16 residues. CDR3 sequence reads: CASSSGAARLIHPLHF. Here the CDR3 DNA reads TGTGCCAGCAGCTCGGGGGCCGCCCGATTAATTCACCCCCTCCACTTT.

The rearrangement joins TRBV5-1 to TRBJ2-3; 10 bases line up with TRBD2. This CDR3 region has 16 residues. Germline CDR1 and CDR2: SGHRS and YFSETQ. V was pared by 1 base and J by 1 base, with 3 bases of the junction left unmatched. The CDR3 is CASSLTSGMGTDTQYF. DNA for the CDR3: TGCGCCAGCAGCTTGACTAGCGGGATGGGCACAGATACGCAGTATTTT.

There are a few counts of this clonotype. This chain connects TRBV2 to TRBJ1-6; 8 nucleotides agree with TRBD1. Germline V CDR1 and CDR2: SNHLY, FYNNEI. The CDR3 is made up of 15 amino acids. The ends lost 5 bases at V and 5 bases at J; junction bases unmatched: 5. CDR3 nucleotides: TGTGCCAGCAGTTCGGACAGGGCTCATAATTCACCCCTCCACTTT. Protein: CASSSDRAHNSPLHF.

About this clonotype: One end of the junction varies from germline; a read error may be responsible. This chain joins TRBV4-1 and TRBJ1-2, with 8 bases that match TRBD1. Germline CDR1 is MGHRA and CDR2 is YSYEKL. CDR3 size: 15 residues. CDR3 DNA sequence: TGCGCCGGCAGCCAAGCGGCAGGGGGCAACTATGGCTACACCTTC. Amino acid sequence: CAGSQAAGGNYGYTF.

Remarks on this clonotype: One junction end disagrees with the germline gene, perhaps due to a read error. The rearrangement uses TRBV20-1 and TRBJ1-5, with 9 nucleotides matching TRBD1. CDR1 is DFQATT and CDR2 is SNEGSKA in the germline V gene (reference sequence). This CDR3 comprises 13 residues. The CDR3 region is CSAGGQGTQPRHF. The CDR3 nucleotides are TGCAGTGCTGGAGGACAGGGGACTCAGCCCCGGCATTTT.

There are many counts of this clonotype. V and J are TRBV4-1 and TRBJ2-7; 8 nucleotides match TRBD1. The V gene's germline CDR1 is MGHRA and CDR2 YSYEKL. Trimming took 4 bases from V and 2 from J; bases not matched to a gene: 7. There are 15 residues in the CDR3. CDR3 residues: CASSPEWTGPYEQYF. As DNA, the CDR3 is TGCGCCAGCAGCCCAGAATGGACAGGGCCCTACGAGCAGTACTTC.

The chain recombines TRBV7-2 with TRBJ2-3; D is possibly TRBD1 or TRBD2 (6 bases each). CDR1 and CDR2 from the germline V gene are SGHTA and FQGNSA. CDR3 length: 16 residues. The V end lost 0 bases, the J end lost 4 bases, and 14 bases lay between the germline ends. The CDR3 nucleotides are TGTGCCAGCAGCTTAGCGAAAGGGGGGTCCGCAGATACGCAGTATTTT. Protein product: CASSLAKGGSADTQYF.

This clonotype was found once. The V and J genes are TRBV10-3 and TRBJ2-3; the match to TRBD2 covers 8 bases. Trimming took 3 bases from V and 3 from J; bases not matched to a gene: 5. Per the germline V gene, CDR1 is ENHRY and CDR2 is SYGVKD. The CDR3 is made up of 15 amino acids. CDR3 region: CAISDSGKGTDTQYF. CDR3 nucleotide sequence: TGTGCCATCAGTGATAGCGGGAAGGGAACAGATACGCAGTATTTT.

There are a few counts of this clonotype. The chain joins TRBV6-5 to TRBJ1-6; D is unclear. The V gene's germline CDR1 is MNHEY and CDR2 SVGAGI. CDR3 size: 14 residues. V lost 6 bases to trimming and J lost 9 bases, with 15 bases between them. CDR3 sequence reads: CASRQDFPPSPLHF. The CDR3 DNA reads TGTGCCAGCAGACAAGACTTTCCCCCTTCACCCCTCCACTTT.

This clonotype came up a few times. The chain is built from TRBV20-1 and TRBJ2-6, with D unresolved. Germline V gene lookup returns CDR1 DFQATT and CDR2 SNEGSKA (reference sequence). The V and J ends lost 6 bases and 2 bases respectively, with 14 bases between them. The CDR3 is 15 residues long. The CDR3 reads CSAGGVGTGANVLTF. Written as DNA, the CDR3 is TGCAGTGCCGGTGGCGTGGGAACTGGGGCCAACGTCCTGACTTTC.

The chain has TRBV12-3 or TRBV12-4 and TRBJ2-1, with 7 bases fitting TRBD1. The J segment lost 5 bases and the V segment lost 4 bases, leaving 5 bases of the junction unmatched. This CDR3 contains 14 residues. This CDR3 is CASSWTGPNNEQFF. The DNA for the CDR3 is TGTGCCAGCAGTTGGACAGGCCCGAACAATGAGCAGTTCTTC.

This sequence joins TRBV19 and TRBJ1-1; D is perhaps TRBD1 (5 bases). The CDR3 extends over 14 amino acids. CDR1 is LNHDA and CDR2 is SQIVND in the germline V gene (reference sequence). The V gene lost 11 bases and the J gene lost 4 bases, with 20 bases spanning the gap. CDR3 protein: CASCFLGAGTEAFF. The CDR3 DNA follows: TGTGCCTCTTGTTTTCTCGGGGCGGGCACTGAAGCTTTCTTT. Based on the CDR3 plus reference TRBV19 and TRBJ1-1, the full variable domain is DGGITQSPKYLFRKEGQNVTLSCEQNLNHDAMYWYRQDPGQGLRLIYYSQIVNDFQKGDIAEGYSVSREKKESFPLTVTSAQKNPTAFYLCASCFLGAGTEAFFGQGTRLTVV.

Points on this clonotype: The junction and the germline gene differ at one end; a read error may be behind it. The chain combines TRBV28 with TRBJ1-2, with 9 bases that match TRBD1. The CDR3 runs 16 residues. Germline V CDR1 and CDR2: MDHEN, SYDVKM. The CDR3 loop reads CTSSLPIGTGMSGYTF. The CDR3 nucleotides are TGTACCAGCAGTCTTCCAATCGGGACAGGGATGAGTGGCTACACCTTC.

This clonotype was found a few times. J is TRBJ2-7 and V is TRBV12-3 or TRBV12-4; the D gene is possibly TRBD1 (6 bases). The CDR3 length is 12 residues. Trimming took 8 bases from V and 4 from J, leaving 12 bases between them. CDR3 in amino acids: CASGGLMYEQYF. As DNA, the CDR3 is TGTGCCAGCGGGGGCTTGATGTACGAGCAGTACTTC.

The rearrangement uses TRBV18 and TRBJ2-3; 14 nucleotides agree with TRBD2. The length of the CDR3 is 16 residues. Germline V lookup: CDR1 KGHSH, CDR2 LQKENI. The junction had 8 bases not matched to a gene; V was cut back by 7 bases and J by 5 bases. The CDR3: CASFGTSGGPVDTQYF. DNA for the CDR3: TGTGCCAGCTTCGGGACTAGCGGGGGCCCGGTAGATACGCAGTATTTT.

V and J are TRBV6-1 and TRBJ1-2; TRBD1 is a possible D gene (6 bases). The CDR3 contains 15 residues. The germline V gene has CDR1 MNHNS and CDR2 SASEGT. V lost 6 bases and J 4 bases, leaving 18 bases between the germline ends. CDR3 DNA sequence: TGTGCCAGCAGGAGACAGGCCTGGGAGTCCTATGGCTACACCTTC. Protein sequence: CASRRQAWESYGYTF.

The chain combines TRBV7-2 with TRBJ2-5, with D possibly TRBD1 on 6 matching bases. CDR3 length: 15 amino acids. Per germline, CDR1 SGHTA and CDR2 FQGNSA. V lost 5 bases to trimming and J lost 2 bases, with 15 bases between them. This chain's CDR3 is CASSPNRQGQETQYF. DNA of the CDR3: TGTGCCAGCAGCCCTAATAGGCAGGGGCAAGAGACCCAGTACTTC.

This sequence joins TRBV6-1 and TRBJ1-1, with D maybe TRBD1 (5 bases). CDR1 MNHNS and CDR2 SASEGT come from the germline V gene. Trimming took off 4 bases at V and 6 bases at J, with 18 bases between the two ends. The CDR3 extends over 15 amino acids. Here the CDR3 DNA reads TGTGCCAGCAGTGCAGGGAAGTCAGGGAAGCCTGAAGCTTTCTTT. It translates to CASSAGKSGKPEAFF.

The chain carries TRBV5-1 and TRBJ2-1, with a possible D match to TRBD1 (6 bases). Trimming pared 2 bases from V and 5 bases from J, leaving 11 bases between. Germline assignment: CDR1 SGHRS and CDR2 YFSETQ. The CDR3 has 14 residues. CDR3 protein: CASSLPRQDNEQFF. The CDR3 DNA reads as TGCGCCAGCAGCTTACCTAGACAGGACAATGAGCAGTTCTTC.

In regard to this clonotype: A read error is possible here, since a much larger clone lies one base away. The genes are TRBV10-3 and TRBJ2-7; D perhaps matches TRBD1 (5 bases). The CDR3 extends over 17 amino acids. Trimming stripped 2 bases from V and 0 bases from J, with 17 bases between. The germline CDR1 and CDR2 sequences are ENHRY and SYGVKD. CDR3 in DNA: TGTGCCATCAGTGAGCCTATAGGGGCGGTGAGCTCCTACGAGCAGTACTTC. Translated, it gives CAISEPIGAVSSYEQYF.